These 20 T cell receptor beta chains originate from one sample sequenced in a study of Graves' ophthalmopathy and Graves' hyperthyroidism. Amplified TCR beta CDR3 regions were obtained using RNA transcripts as template. HTBI-primed first-round RT-PCR preceded second-round multiplex PCR. TCRdb fed the multiplex PCR reads into MiXCR, producing one record per CDR3 protein. Of around 1.1 million distinct CDR3 sequences listed, about two fifths are singletons. Source material: peripheral blood or thyroid tissue (not recorded which). The receptors shown here come from an adult man with Graves' hyperthyroidism.

The rearrangement links TRBV20-1 to TRBJ1-6; TRBD1 matches 9 bases. Germline V CDR1 and CDR2: DFQATT, SNEGSKA (reference sequence). V shed 6 bases, J shed 7 bases, and the junction held 7 bases outside the gene matches. The CDR3 covers 14 residues. As DNA, the CDR3 is TGCAGTGCAACCCGGGACAGGGTAAATTCACCCCTCCACTTT. It codes for CSATRDRVNSPLHF.

This clonotype appeared a few times. This sequence joins TRBV4-1 and TRBJ1-2, with D possibly TRBD1 on 6 matching bases. This CDR3 comprises 15 residues. Germline V gene sequence: CDR1 MGHRA, CDR2 YSYEKL. Trimming left V 0 bases short and J 2 bases short, with 10 bases between. CDR3 bases: TGCGCCAGCAGCCAAGATGGCAGGGGAAACTATGGCTACACCTTC. Protein sequence: CASSQDGRGNYGYTF.

The V gene is TRBV19, the J gene TRBJ2-2, with D unresolved. Germline V gives CDR1 LNHDA, CDR2 SQIVND (reference sequence). This CDR3 has 16 amino acids. Trimming left V 1 base short and J 0 bases short, with 9 bases between. CDR3 in DNA: TGTGCCAGTAGTATAGTGAGGCAGACGAACACCGGGGAGCTGTTTTTT. This sequence encodes CASSIVRQTNTGELFF.

CDR3: CSARDPTSGNTIYF. CDR3 DNA sequence: TGCAGTGCTAGAGATCCGACCTCTGGAAACACCATATATTTT. The chain couples TRBV20-1 to TRBJ1-3; D is unclear. Germline CDR1 reads DFQATT; CDR2 reads SNEGSKA (reference sequence). The CDR3 runs to 14 residues. Trimming removed 0 bases at V and 0 bases at J, with 6 bases between.

The rearrangement links TRBV10-3 to TRBJ1-1; D perhaps matches TRBD1 (5 bases). The CDR3 sequence is 16 residues long. Germline values: CDR1 ENHRY, CDR2 SYGVKD. V shed 6 bases and J shed 2 bases, with 19 bases lying between them. CDR3 coding DNA: TGTGCCATCAGCTTCGGAGTCCCGGGGCATAACACTGAAGCTTTCTTT. Its protein is CAISFGVPGHNTEAFF.

The rearrangement joins TRBV29-1 to TRBJ2-2; unclear D gene. V was clipped by 4 bases and J by 6 bases, with 3 bases between them. Germline CDR1 and CDR2: SQVTM and ANQGSEA. This CDR3 spans 10 amino acids. The CDR3 DNA is TGCAGCGTTGCTCCCGGGGAGCTGTTTTTT. It codes for CSVAPGELFF.

The chain combines TRBV3-1 with TRBJ1-2; D is unresolved. CDR3 length equals 15 residues. The V gene lost 5 bases and the J gene lost 0 bases, with 13 bases spanning the gap. Germline V gives CDR1 LGHDT, CDR2 YNNKEL (reference sequence). DNA of the CDR3: TGTGCCAGCAGCACGGTGCGGGAAGCTAACTATGGCTACACCTTC. This sequence encodes CASSTVREANYGYTF.

This clonotype was recorded many times. The CDR3 nucleotides are TGTGCCAGCAGCCCGGACGGACTTTCGACTTCACCCCTCCACTTT. It encodes CASSPDGLSTSPLHF. V is TRBV12-3 or TRBV12-4 and J is TRBJ1-6; D is unresolved. V was shortened by 6 bases and J by 9 bases, with 18 bases between the two germline ends. The CDR3 contains 15 residues.

J is TRBJ2-7 and V is TRBV2; tentative D call: TRBD2 (7 bases). The CDR3 covers 15 residues. V was clipped by 5 bases and J by 2 bases, with 16 bases between them. CDR1 and CDR2 from the germline V gene are SNHLY and FYNNEI. CDR3: CASSYGGGGAYEQYF. The CDR3, as DNA: TGTGCCAGCAGTTACGGCGGGGGCGGGGCCTACGAGCAGTACTTC.

The genes are TRBV29-1 and TRBJ2-7; D is possibly TRBD2 (5 bases). The CDR3 totals 14 residues. Per the germline V gene, CDR1 is SQVTM and CDR2 is ANQGSEA. The CDR3 loop is CSVYLETGAYEQYF. The CDR3 DNA is TGCAGTGTATACCTCGAAACCGGGGCCTACGAGCAGTACTTC.

This clonotype was counted a few times. The chain links TRBV20-1 to TRBJ1-5, with TRBD1 matching over 10 bases. CDR1 DFQATT and CDR2 SNEGSKA come from the germline V gene (reference sequence). The CDR3 has 15 amino acids. V lost 3 bases and J lost 5; bases outside the gene matches: 7. The DNA of the CDR3 is TGCAGTGCTAGCCTAGGACAGGGGGTGTATCAGCCCCAGCATTTT. Its protein is CSASLGQGVYQPQHF.

The rearrangement uses TRBV7-8 and TRBJ1-5; D is unclear. V shed 3 bases and J shed 5 bases, with 11 bases lying between them. The CDR3 has 14 amino acids. Germline V CDR1 and CDR2: SGHVS, FQNEAQ. In DNA, the CDR3 is TGTGCCAGCAGCTTGAAGCCCTCCTATCAGCCCCAGCATTTT. It specifies CASSLKPSYQPQHF.

This clonotype was detected ten times or more. The V gene is TRBV5-1, the J gene TRBJ2-6; D uncertain. The CDR3 consists of 14 residues. V was pared by 4 bases and J by 0 bases, with 5 bases between. CDR1 and CDR2 from the germline V gene are SGHRS and YFSETQ. The CDR3 DNA follows: TGCGCCAGCAGCGTGAACTCTGGGGCCAACGTCCTGACTTTC. As protein: CASSVNSGANVLTF.

Ten or more counts support this clonotype. V and J are TRBV7-6 and TRBJ2-7; possibly TRBD1 or TRBD2 for D (5 bases each). The CDR3 sequence is 15 residues long. Germline lookup yields CDR1 SGHVS and CDR2 FNYEAQ. Trimming took 5 bases from V and 6 from J, leaving 20 bases between them. The CDR3 DNA is TGTGCCAGCAGCCACTCCGGGGCGCATGACGGCGAGCAGTACTTC. It specifies CASSHSGAHDGEQYF.

This clonotype has a count of ten or more. The gene calls are TRBV10-3 and TRBJ1-5; TRBD1 matches 9 bases. The CDR3 contains 15 residues. The V and J ends lost 11 bases and 6 bases, in that order; junction bases with no gene match: 14. In germline, CDR1 is ENHRY, CDR2 SYGVKD. The CDR3 protein is CAAGDRGAVSQPQHF. In DNA, the CDR3 is TGTGCCGCAGGCGACAGGGGGGCTGTATCTCAGCCCCAGCATTTT.

This clonotype was observed many times. The V gene is TRBV5-1, the J gene TRBJ2-5; 8 nucleotides agree with TRBD1. V lost 3 bases, J lost 1 base, and 5 bases stayed unmatched. The CDR3 is 15 residues long. Germline lookup yields CDR1 SGHRS and CDR2 YFSETQ. In nucleotides, the CDR3 is TGCGCCAGCAGCTCCCAGGGGGCCACCCAAGAGACCCAGTACTTC. This sequence encodes CASSSQGATQETQYF. Using reference TRBV5-1 and TRBJ2-5 for the parts outside the CDR3, the full variable domain is KAGVTQTPRYLIKTRGQQVTLSCSPISGHRSVSWYQQTPGQGLQFLFEYFSETQRNKGNFPGRFSGRQFSNSRSEMNVSTLELGDSALYLCASSSQGATQETQYFGPGTRLLVL.

The table lists this clonotype with many counts. The chain uses TRBV28 and TRBJ1-2; 8 nucleotides agree with TRBD1. From germline, CDR1 is MDHEN and CDR2 SYDVKM. With 6 bases clipped from V and 8 bases from J, the junction kept 11 bases outside the gene matches. The CDR3 is 14 amino acids. The CDR3 sequence: CASSVLTGAAGYTF. The CDR3 nucleotides read TGTGCCAGCAGCGTACTGACAGGGGCTGCCGGCTACACCTTC.

The sample holds a few counts of this clonotype. The chain links TRBV7-2 to TRBJ2-1; 7 bases map to TRBD2. With 1 base clipped from V and 2 bases from J, the junction kept 5 bases outside the gene matches. The V gene's germline CDR1 is SGHTA and CDR2 FQGNSA. CDR3 length: 16 residues. CDR3 nucleotides: TGTGCCAGCAGCTTAGAGGGCGGGAGAGCCTACAATGAGCAGTTCTTC. Residues: CASSLEGGRAYNEQFF.

This rearrangement joins TRBV28 to TRBJ2-3; TRBD1 matches 7 bases. Per the germline V gene, CDR1 is MDHEN and CDR2 is SYDVKM. The length of the CDR3 is 14 residues. Trimming took 2 bases from V and 6 from J; bases not matched to a gene: 5. The CDR3 DNA reads as TGTGCCAGCAGTTTAGGGACAGCGACGGATACGCAGTATTTT. It translates to CASSLGTATDTQYF.

The table lists this clonotype with a few counts. V usage is TRBV9 and J usage is TRBJ2-7; TRBD1 matches 11 bases. J lost 7 bases, V lost 4 bases, and 10 bases had no gene match. In germline, CDR1 is SGDLS, CDR2 YYNGEE. This CDR3 spans 15 amino acids. CDR3 in DNA: TGTGCCAGCAGCCAAGATGGGGACAGGGGGGGAGAGCAGTACTTC. This sequence encodes CASSQDGDRGGEQYF.